The clone carrying this TCR beta chain was observed a few times. Antigen unknown. Expressed TCRB transcripts were sequenced after all isolated RNA was converted to cDNA. TCRdb's copy holds only in-frame clones and misses some; the assay was immunoSEQ multiplex PCR. The sample lists about 160,000 clones; 7.5% to 8.5% were seen once. This sample was included in a study of beta chain features in type 1 diabetes. The study, taken as a whole, reports: Among all four CD4+ subsets, Type 1 diabetes patients had TCRB CDR3s that were moderately but significantly shorter. Fewer insertions but more deletions were seen at VDJ junctions in type 1 diabetes patients.

With 6 bases clipped from V and 7 bases from J, the junction kept 11 bases outside the gene matches. The CDR3 consists of 14 residues. CDR1 KGHSH and CDR2 LQKENI come from the germline V gene. Per donor, one heparinised blood draw averaged approximately 120 mL. By way of CD45RO/CCR7/CD25/CD127/CD95/CD27, the CD4+ regulatory, stem cell-like memory, central memory and naive cells were sorted. Once sorted, every population was more than 98% pure. The gene calls are TRBV18 and TRBJ1-1, with 7 bases aligning to TRBD1. Sequenced input: central memory CD4+ T cells from blood. This clonotype was obtained from a man between 18 and 29 years old with type 1 diabetes. CDR3 amino acids: CASSPTGVDSEAFF. The CDR3 DNA follows: TGTGCCAGCTCGCCAACAGGGGTGGACAGTGAAGCTTTCTTT.